Only a few counts were recorded for the clone carrying this T cell receptor beta chain. Its antigen is undetermined. The sample comes from a study of T-cell memory formation after mild COVID-19. In the study overall: TCR clusters were mostly confined to one donor each. Study findings and constraints: Mainly CM and EM harbored the contracting CD4+ clones; mainly EMRA harbored the CD8+ ones.

TCRdb fed the 5' RACE reads into MiXCR, producing one record per CDR3 protein. The data contain about 180,000 distinct CDR3 sequences, 16% of them singletons. The germline V gene has CDR1 MDHEN and CDR2 SYDVKM. CDR3 length: 14 amino acids. V lost 7 bases and J 4 bases, leaving 17 bases between the germline ends. The sequencing input was PBMCs or a T cell subset sorted from them (not recorded which). The sequence was obtained from an adult woman who had mild COVID-19 (a few samples of this study predate the infection). Cell type and time point are not known. The chain uses TRBV28 and TRBJ2-7; a weak D match, TRBD1 (6 bases). CDR3 in DNA: TGTGCCAGCACCCGTACAGGGACCCCTTACGAGCAGTACTTC. This codes for CASTRTGTPYEQYF.